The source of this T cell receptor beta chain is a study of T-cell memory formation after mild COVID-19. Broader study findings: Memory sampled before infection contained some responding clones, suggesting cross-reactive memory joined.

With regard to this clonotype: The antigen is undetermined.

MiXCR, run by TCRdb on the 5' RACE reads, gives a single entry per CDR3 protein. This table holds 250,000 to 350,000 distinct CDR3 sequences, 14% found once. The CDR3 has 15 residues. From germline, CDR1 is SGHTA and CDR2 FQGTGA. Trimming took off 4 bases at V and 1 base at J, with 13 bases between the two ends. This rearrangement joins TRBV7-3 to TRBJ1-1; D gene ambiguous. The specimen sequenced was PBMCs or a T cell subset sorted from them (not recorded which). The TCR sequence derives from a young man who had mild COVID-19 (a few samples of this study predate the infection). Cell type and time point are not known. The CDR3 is CASSSTGRENTEAFF. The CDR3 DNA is TGTGCCAGCAGCTCGACCGGACGAGAGAACACTGAAGCTTTCTTT.